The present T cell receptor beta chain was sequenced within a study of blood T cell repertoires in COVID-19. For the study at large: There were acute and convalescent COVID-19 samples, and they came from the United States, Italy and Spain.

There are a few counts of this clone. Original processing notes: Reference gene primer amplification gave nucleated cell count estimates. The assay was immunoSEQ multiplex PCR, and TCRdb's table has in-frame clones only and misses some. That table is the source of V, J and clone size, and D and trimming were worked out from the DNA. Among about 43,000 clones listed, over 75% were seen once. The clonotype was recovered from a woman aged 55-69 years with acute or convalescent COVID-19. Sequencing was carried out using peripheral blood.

This CDR3 reads CASSLDDRIGISNQPQHF. The DNA for the CDR3 is TGTGCCAGCAGCTTAGACGATCGCATCGGGATTAGCAATCAGCCCCAGCATTTT. The rearrangement joins TRBV11-2 to TRBJ1-5, with unresolved D. From germline, CDR1 is SGHAT and CDR2 FQNNGV. Trimming took off 0 bases at V and 0 bases at J, with 15 bases between the two ends. There are 18 residues in the CDR3. The whole variable domain, remainder taken from reference TRBV11-2 and TRBJ1-5, is EAGVAQSPRYKIIEKRQSVAFWCNPISGHATLYWYQQILGQGPKLLIQFQNNGVVDDSQLPKDRFSAERLKGVDSTLKIQPAKLEDSAVYLCASSLDDRIGISNQPQHFGDGTRLSIL.